This T cell receptor beta chain was profiled in a study of CD8 T cells in Susac syndrome. At the level of the study: Five or six sequenced Susac syndrome patients had clinically active disease, while roughly 8 were in remission. Susac syndrome patients were untreated, on corticosteroids with some adding intravenous immunoglobulin, or on intravenous immunoglobulin only.

The study, taken as a whole, reports: The authors acknowledged that their TCR sequencing and HLA analysis involved a relatively small number of individuals.

The sample holds one count of this clonotype. The antigen remains undetermined. Reverse transcription used roughly 0.45 to 1 ug RNA and random hexamers. MiXCR, run by TCRdb on the immunoSEQ multiplex PCR reads, gives a single entry per CDR3 protein. The table includes tens of thousands of distinct CDR3 sequences, just under 95% detected once. FACS enriched CD8+ TEMRA cells, while bulk CD8+ and CD4+ were negatively isolated. The TCR was taken from a human donor with Susac syndrome. The specimen was CD4+ T cells from PBMCs.

The CDR3, as DNA: TGTGCCAGCAGCCCAAAGGGCGCGATGAACACTGAAGCTTTCTTT. Its protein product is CASSPKGAMNTEAFF. The chain employs TRBV9 and TRBJ1-1; no firm D call. Trimming took 4 bases from V and 0 from J, leaving 13 bases between them. Germline V gene sequence: CDR1 SGDLS, CDR2 YYNGEE. The CDR3 length is 15 residues. Based on the CDR3 plus reference TRBV9 and TRBJ1-1, the full variable domain is DSGVTQTPKHLITATGQRVTLRCSPRSGDLSVYWYQQSLDQGLQFLIQYYNGEERAKGNILERFSAQQFPDLHSELNLSSLELGDSALYFCASSPKGAMNTEAFFGQGTRLTVV.